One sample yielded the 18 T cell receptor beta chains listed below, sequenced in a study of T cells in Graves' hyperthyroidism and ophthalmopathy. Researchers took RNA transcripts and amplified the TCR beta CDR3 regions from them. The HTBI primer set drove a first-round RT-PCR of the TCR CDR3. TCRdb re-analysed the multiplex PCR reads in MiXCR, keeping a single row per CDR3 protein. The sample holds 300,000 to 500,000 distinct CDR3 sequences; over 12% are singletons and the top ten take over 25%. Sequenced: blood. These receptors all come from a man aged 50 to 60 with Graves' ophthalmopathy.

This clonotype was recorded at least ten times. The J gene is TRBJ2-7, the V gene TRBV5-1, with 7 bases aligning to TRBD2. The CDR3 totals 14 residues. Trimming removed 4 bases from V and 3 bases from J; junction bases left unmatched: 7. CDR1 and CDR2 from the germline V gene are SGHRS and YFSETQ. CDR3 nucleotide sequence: TGCGCCAGCAGCAAACCGACTAGCAGCTACGAGCAGTACTTC. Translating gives CASSKPTSSYEQYF.

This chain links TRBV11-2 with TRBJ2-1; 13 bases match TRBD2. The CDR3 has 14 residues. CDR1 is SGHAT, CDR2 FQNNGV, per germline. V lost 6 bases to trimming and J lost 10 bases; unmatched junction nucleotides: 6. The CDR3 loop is CASRSGLAGREQFF. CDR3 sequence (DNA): TGTGCCAGCAGGTCGGGACTAGCGGGAAGGGAGCAGTTCTTC.

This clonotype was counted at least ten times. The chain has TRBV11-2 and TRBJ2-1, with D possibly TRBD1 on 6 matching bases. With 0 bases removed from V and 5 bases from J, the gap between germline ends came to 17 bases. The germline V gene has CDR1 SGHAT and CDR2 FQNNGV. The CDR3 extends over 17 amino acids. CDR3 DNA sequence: TGTGCCAGCAGCTTAGATTGGGGGCTACCAACCAACAATGAGCAGTTCTTC. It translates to CASSLDWGLPTNNEQFF.

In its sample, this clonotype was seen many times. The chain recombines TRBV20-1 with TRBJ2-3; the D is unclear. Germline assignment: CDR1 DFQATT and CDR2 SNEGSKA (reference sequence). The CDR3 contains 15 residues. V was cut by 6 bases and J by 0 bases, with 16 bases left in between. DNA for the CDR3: TGCAGTGCCACAGACTCGTCGGCTAGCACAGATACGCAGTATTTT. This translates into CSATDSSASTDTQYF.

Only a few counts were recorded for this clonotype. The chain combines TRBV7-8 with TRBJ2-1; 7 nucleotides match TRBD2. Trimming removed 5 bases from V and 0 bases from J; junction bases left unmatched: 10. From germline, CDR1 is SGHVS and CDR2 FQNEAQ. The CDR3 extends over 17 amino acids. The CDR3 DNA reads TGTGCCAGCAGCCCGCGGACTAGTCGGGACTCCTACAATGAGCAGTTCTTC. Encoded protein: CASSPRTSRDSYNEQFF.

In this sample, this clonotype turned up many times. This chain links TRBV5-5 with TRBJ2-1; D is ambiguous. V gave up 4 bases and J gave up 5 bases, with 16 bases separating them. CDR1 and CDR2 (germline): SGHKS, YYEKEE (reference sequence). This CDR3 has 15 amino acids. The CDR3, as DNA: TGTGCCAGCAGCCTGGGCCGCCTGGGCCACAATGAGCAGTTCTTC. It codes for CASSLGRLGHNEQFF.

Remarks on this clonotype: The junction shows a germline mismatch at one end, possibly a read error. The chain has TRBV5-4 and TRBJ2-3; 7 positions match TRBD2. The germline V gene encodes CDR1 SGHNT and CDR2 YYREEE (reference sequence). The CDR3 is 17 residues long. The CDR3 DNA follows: TGTGCCGGCAGCCAACGACAGCGGGGAGGAGGAACAGATACGCAGTATTTT. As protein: CAGSQRQRGGGTDTQYF.

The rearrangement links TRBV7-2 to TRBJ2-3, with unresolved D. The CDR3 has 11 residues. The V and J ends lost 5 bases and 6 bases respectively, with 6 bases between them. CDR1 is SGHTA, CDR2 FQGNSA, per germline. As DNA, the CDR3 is TGTGCCAGCAGCCGGTGGGATACGCAGTATTTT. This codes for CASSRWDTQYF.

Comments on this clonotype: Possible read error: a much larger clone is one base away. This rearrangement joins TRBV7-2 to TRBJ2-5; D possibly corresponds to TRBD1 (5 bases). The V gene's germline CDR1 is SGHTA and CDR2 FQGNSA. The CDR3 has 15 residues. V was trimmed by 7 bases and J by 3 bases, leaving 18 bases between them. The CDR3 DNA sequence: TGTGCCAGCAACCAAGGGGTCGTGGCGGAAGAGACCCAGTACTTC. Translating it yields CASNQGVVAEETQYF.

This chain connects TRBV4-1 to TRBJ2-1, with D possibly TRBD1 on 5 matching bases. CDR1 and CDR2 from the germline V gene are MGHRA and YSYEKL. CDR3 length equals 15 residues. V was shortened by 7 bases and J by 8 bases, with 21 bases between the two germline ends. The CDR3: CASKHGSGLPDEQFF. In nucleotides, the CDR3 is TGCGCCAGCAAACACGGCTCAGGGTTGCCCGATGAGCAGTTCTTC.

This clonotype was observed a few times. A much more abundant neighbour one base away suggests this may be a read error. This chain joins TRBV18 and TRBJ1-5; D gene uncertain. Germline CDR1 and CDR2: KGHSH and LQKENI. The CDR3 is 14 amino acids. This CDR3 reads CVSSPPNSNQPQHF. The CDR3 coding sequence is TGTGTCAGCTCACCACCGAATAGCAATCAGCCCCAGCATTTT.

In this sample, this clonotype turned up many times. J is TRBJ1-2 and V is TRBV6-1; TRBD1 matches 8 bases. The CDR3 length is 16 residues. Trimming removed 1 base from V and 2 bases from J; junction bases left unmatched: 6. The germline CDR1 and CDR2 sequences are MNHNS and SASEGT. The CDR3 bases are TGTGCCAGCAGTGAAGACGGACAGGGAGGCAACTATGGCTACACCTTC. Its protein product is CASSEDGQGGNYGYTF.

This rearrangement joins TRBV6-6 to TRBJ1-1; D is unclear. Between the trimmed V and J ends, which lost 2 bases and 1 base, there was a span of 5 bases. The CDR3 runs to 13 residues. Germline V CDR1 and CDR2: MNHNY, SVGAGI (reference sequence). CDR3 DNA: TGTGCCAGCAGTTACCAGAGGAACACTGAAGCTTTCTTT. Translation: CASSYQRNTEAFF.

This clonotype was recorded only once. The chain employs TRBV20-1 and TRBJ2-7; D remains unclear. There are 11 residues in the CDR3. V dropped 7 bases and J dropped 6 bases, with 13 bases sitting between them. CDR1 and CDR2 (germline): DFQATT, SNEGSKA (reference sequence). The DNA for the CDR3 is TGCAGTGGGGCGGTCATGGTCGAGCAGTACTTC. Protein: CSGAVMVEQYF.

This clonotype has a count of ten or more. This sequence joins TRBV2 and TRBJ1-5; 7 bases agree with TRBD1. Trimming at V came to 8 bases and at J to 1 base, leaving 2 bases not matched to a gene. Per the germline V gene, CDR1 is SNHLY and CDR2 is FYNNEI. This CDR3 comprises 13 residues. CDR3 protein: CASQDRSNQPQHF. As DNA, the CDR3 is TGTGCCAGCCAGGACAGGAGCAATCAGCCCCAGCATTTT. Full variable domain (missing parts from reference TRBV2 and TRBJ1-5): EPEVTQTPSHQVTQMGQEVILRCVPISNHLYFYWYRQILGQKVEFLVSFYNNEISEKSEIFDDQFSVERPDGSNFTLKIRSTKLEDSAMYFCASQDRSNQPQHFGDGTRLSIL.

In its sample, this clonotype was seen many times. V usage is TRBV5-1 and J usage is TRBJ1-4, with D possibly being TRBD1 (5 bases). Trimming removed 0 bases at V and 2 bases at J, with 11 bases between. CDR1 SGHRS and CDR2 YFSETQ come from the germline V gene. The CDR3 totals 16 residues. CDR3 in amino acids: CASSLGSGATNEKLFF. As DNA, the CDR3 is TGCGCCAGCAGCTTGGGAAGTGGGGCGACTAATGAAAAACTGTTTTTT.

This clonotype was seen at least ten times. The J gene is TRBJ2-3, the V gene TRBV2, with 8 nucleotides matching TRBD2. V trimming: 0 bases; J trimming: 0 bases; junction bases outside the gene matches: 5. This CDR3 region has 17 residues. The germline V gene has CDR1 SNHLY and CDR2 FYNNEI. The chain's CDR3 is CASSEATSAHSTDTQYF. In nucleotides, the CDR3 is TGTGCCAGCAGTGAAGCGACTAGCGCCCATAGCACAGATACGCAGTATTTT.

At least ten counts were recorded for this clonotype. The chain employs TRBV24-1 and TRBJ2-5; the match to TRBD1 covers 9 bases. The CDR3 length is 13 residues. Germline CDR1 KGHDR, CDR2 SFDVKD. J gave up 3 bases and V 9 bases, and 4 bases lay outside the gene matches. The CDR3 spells CATSGTGKETQYF. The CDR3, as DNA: TGTGCCACCTCCGGGACAGGGAAAGAGACCCAGTACTTC.